The clone carrying this T cell receptor (beta chain) was found many times. Antigen specificity is unknown. The length of the CDR3 is 14 residues. Trimming removed 10 bases from V and 4 bases from J; junction bases left unmatched: 11. The germline V gene has CDR1 MNHEY and CDR2 SVGAGI. This entry belongs to a study of T cells in Graves' hyperthyroidism and ophthalmopathy. TCR beta CDR3 region amplification was performed from RNA transcripts. Initially, a first-round RT-PCR of the TCR CDR3 employed the HTBI primer set. MiXCR, run by TCRdb on the multiplex PCR reads, gives a single entry per CDR3 protein. This table holds about 520,000 distinct CDR3 sequences, roughly 24% found once. Notes on the study in general: Also found in blood were most expanded thyroid clonotypes above 0.001.

This TCR derives from a woman aged 25 to 45 with Graves' ophthalmopathy. V gene TRBV6-5 combines with J gene TRBJ2-7; 9 nucleotides match TRBD1. The sample comprised blood. The CDR3 nucleotides read TGTGCCAATGTATCGGACAGGGGCAAATACGAGCAGTACTTC. It codes for CANVSDRGKYEQYF.